This TCR beta chain was identified during a study of T cell repertoires in cytomegalovirus infection. As for the study in general: Public TCR beta signature analysis indicated the presence of both CMV infection and matching HLA type. Study conclusions and caveats: Within the response measured ex vivo, HLA-C-restricted CMV-specific TCR beta clonotypes were dominant.

The CDR3 is 17 amino acids. In germline, CDR1 is SEHNR, CDR2 FQNEAQ (reference sequence). After removal of 0 bases from V and 7 bases from J, the junction contained 12 bases not matched to a gene. A single record per CDR3 protein comes from TCRdb applying MiXCR to the reads. Of hundreds of thousands of distinct CDR3 sequences listed, roughly 26% are singletons. Comment on this clonotype: Its cognate antigen is unknown.

The gene calls are TRBV7-9 and TRBJ2-1; 7 bases line up with TRBD2. The sequenced material came from CD8+ T cells from PBMCs. The TCR sequence derives from a human donor in good health (CMV status not recorded). Some clones in this sample may be carry-over from other donors' samples. The CDR3 DNA reads TGTGCCAGCAGCTTAGCGTTCGAGCGGGGTAAGAGGAATGAGCAGTTCTTC. Translation: CASSLAFERGKRNEQFF.